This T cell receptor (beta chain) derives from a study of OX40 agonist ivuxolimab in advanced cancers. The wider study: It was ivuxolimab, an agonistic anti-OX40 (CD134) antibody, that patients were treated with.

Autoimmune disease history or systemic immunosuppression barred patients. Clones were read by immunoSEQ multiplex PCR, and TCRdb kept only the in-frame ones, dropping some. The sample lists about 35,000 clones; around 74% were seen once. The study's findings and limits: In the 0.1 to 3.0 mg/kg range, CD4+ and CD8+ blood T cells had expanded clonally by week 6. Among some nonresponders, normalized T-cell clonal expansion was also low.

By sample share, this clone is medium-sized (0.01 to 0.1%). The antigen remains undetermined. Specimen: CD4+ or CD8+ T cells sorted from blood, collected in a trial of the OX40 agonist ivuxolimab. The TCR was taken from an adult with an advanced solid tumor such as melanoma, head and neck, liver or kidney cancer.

The CDR3 DNA sequence: TGTGCCTGGAGTGTCAAGGGGATTGAGCAGTTCTTC. Its protein product is CAWSVKGIEQFF. The chain combines TRBV30 with TRBJ2-1; maybe TRBD1 (5 bases). This CDR3 contains 12 residues. Trimming left V 0 bases short and J 9 bases short, with 9 bases between. Germline loops: CDR1 GTSNPN, CDR2 SVGIG (reference sequence).